A selection of T cell receptor beta chains follows, all from one sample in a study of T cell changes during pregnancy in multiple sclerosis. Using immunoSEQ multiplex PCR, the repertoire was profiled, and TCRdb retains in-frame clones only, with some absent. The table records roughly 50,000 clones, more than 85% of them present only once. Sequenced material: peripheral blood, taken after pregnancy. These receptors were taken from a female donor in good health, enrolled as a control in a pregnancy study. Each CDR3 is given with its conserved first and last residue. Rows may omit the clone size; those that give it use once, few, many or a size class.

clone_size v_call cdr3_aa
once TRBV28 CASSASGLGTEAFF
. TRBV5-1 CASSLAGRGETQYF
. TRBV6-4 CASSSRDSSGANVLTF
. TRBV2 CASRRVGGGSQPQHF
. TRBV18 CASSPSGGAFYGYTF
. TRBV5-1 CASSLDRDEQYF
. TRBV25-1 CASSELRGQGATEAFF
. TRBV4-1 CASSQVVFGTGGTDTQYF
once TRBV27 CASSLVASRADTQYF
. TRBV5-1 CASSIEADTEAFF
. TRBV6-5 CACGRGLNNQPQHF
. TRBV11-2 CASSPFEEQYF
once TRBV7-2 CASSSSWGGNNEQFF
. TRBV28 CASSIVTSGSYNEQFF
. TRBV4-2 CASSQAQGGGPETQYF
. TRBV5-6 CASSLAQEGISTDTQYF
. TRBV6-1 CASSEFAGNTEAFF
. TRBV5-4 CASSLGRRELRNIQYF
. TRBV19 CASSIWQTNTEAFF
. TRBV28 CASSLWGPKNTEAFF
. TRBV9 CASSAGTGSGYTF
. TRBV6-4 CASSEAGSLGYTF
. TRBV19 CASSTTGGNQPQHF
. TRBV13 CASSPGGATDTQYF